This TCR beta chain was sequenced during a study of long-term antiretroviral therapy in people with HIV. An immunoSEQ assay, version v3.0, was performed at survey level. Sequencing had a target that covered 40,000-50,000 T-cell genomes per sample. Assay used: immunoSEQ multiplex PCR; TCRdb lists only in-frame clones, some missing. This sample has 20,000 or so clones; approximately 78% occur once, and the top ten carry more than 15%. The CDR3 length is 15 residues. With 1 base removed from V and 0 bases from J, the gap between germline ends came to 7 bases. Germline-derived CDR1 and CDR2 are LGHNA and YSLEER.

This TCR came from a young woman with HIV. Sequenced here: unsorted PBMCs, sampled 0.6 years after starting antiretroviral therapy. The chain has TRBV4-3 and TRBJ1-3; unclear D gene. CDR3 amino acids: CASSQGYNSGNTIYF. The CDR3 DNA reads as TGCGCCAGCAGCCAAGGCTATAACTCTGGAAACACCATATATTTT.